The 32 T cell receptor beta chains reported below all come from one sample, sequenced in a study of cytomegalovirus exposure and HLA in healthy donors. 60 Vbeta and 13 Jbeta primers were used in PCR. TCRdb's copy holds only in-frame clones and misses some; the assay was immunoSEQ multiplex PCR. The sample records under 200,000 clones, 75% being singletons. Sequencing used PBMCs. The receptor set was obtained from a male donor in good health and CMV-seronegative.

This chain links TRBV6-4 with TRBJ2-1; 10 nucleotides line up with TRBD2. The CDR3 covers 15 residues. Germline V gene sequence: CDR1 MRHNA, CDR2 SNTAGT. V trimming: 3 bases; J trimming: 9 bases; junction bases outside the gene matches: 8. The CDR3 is CASSEESGGAVEQFF. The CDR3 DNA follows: TGTGCCAGCAGTGAAGAAAGCGGGGGGGCGGTTGAGCAGTTCTTC.

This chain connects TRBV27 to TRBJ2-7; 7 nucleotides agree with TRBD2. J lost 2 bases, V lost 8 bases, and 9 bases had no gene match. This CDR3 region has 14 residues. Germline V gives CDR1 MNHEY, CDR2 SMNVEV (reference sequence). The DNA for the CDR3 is TGTGCCAGCCACCCTTGGGCGGGGGCCTACGAGCAGTACTTC. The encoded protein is CASHPWAGAYEQYF.

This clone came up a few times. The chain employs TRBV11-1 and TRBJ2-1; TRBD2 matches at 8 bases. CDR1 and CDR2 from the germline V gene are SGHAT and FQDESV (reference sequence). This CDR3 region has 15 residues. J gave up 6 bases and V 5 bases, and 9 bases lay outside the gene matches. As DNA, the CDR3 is TGTGCCAGCAGCCCTCGGACGGGAGGGGGCAATGAGCAGTTCTTC. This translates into CASSPRTGGGNEQFF.

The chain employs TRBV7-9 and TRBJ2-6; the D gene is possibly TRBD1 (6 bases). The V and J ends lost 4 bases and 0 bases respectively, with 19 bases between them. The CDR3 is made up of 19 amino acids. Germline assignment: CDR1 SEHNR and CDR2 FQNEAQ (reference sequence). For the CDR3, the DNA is TGTGCCAGCAGCTCAAACTCGGGACATTTATCCTCTGGGGCCAACGTCCTGACTTTC. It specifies CASSSNSGHLSSGANVLTF. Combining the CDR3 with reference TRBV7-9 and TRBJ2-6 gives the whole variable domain DTGVSQNPRHKITKRGQNVTFRCDPISEHNRLYWYRQTLGQGPEFLTYFQNEAQLEKSRLLSDRFSAERPKGSFSTLEIQRTEQGDSAMYLCASSSNSGHLSSGANVLTFGAGSRLTVL.

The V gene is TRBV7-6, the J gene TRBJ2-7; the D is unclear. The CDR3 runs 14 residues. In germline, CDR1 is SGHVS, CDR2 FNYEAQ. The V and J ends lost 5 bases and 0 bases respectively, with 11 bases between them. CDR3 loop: CASSTSPTSYEQYF. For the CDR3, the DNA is TGTGCCAGCAGCACTTCTCCTACCTCCTACGAGCAGTACTTC.

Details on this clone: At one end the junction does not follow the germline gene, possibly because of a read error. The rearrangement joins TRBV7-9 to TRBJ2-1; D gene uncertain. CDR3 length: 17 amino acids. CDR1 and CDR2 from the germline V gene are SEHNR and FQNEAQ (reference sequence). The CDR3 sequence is CSSSLAVASTSYNEQFF. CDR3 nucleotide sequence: TGTTCCAGCAGCTTAGCAGTAGCTTCGACGTCCTACAATGAGCAGTTCTTC.

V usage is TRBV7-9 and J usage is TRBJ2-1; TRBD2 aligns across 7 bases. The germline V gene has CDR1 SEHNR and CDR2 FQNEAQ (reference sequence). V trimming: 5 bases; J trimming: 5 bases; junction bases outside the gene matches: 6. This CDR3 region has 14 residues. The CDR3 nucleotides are TGTGCCAGCAGCCAAAGCGGGGTTCACAATGAGCAGTTCTTC. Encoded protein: CASSQSGVHNEQFF.

CDR3 region: CASSWRDTQYF. The DNA of the CDR3 is TGTGCCAGCAGTTGGAGGGATACGCAGTATTTT. V is TRBV6-6 and J is TRBJ2-3; D is perhaps TRBD2 (5 bases). The CDR3 extends over 11 amino acids. V was trimmed by 4 bases and J by 6 bases, leaving 5 bases between them. CDR1 and CDR2 from the germline V gene are MNHNY and SVGAGI (reference sequence).

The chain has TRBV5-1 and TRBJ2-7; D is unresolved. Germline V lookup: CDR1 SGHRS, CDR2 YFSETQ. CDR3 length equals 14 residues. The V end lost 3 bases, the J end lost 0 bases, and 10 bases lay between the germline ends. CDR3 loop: CASSYLETSYEQYF. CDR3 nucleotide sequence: TGCGCCAGCAGCTATCTAGAAACCTCCTACGAGCAGTACTTC. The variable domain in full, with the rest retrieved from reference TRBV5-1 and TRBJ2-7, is KAGVTQTPRYLIKTRGQQVTLSCSPISGHRSVSWYQQTPGQGLQFLFEYFSETQRNKGNFPGRFSGRQFSNSRSEMNVSTLELGDSALYLCASSYLETSYEQYFGPGTRLTVT.

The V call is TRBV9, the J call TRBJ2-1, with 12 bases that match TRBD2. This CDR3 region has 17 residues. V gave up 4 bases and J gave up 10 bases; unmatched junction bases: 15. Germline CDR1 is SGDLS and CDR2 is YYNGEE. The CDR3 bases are TGTGCCAGCAGCCAGGGGGGTTTTGGGACTAGCGGGCCAGAGCAGTTCTTC. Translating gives CASSQGGFGTSGPEQFF.

CDR3 in amino acids: CASSYTSTAGGYTF. The DNA for the CDR3 is TGTGCCAGCAGTTACACATCGACAGCCGGGGGCTACACCTTC. V gene TRBV6-5 combines with J gene TRBJ1-2; D may be TRBD1 (5 bases). Germline assignment: CDR1 MNHEY and CDR2 SVGAGI. This CDR3 has 14 amino acids. The V gene lost 2 bases and the J gene lost 8 bases, with 15 bases spanning the gap.

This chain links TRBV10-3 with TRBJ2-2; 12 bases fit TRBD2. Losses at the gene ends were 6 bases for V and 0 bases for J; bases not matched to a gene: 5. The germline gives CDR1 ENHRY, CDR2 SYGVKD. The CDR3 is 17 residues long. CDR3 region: CAIRTGLAGPNTGELFF. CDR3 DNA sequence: TGTGCCATCAGAACCGGACTAGCGGGACCGAACACCGGGGAGCTGTTTTTT.

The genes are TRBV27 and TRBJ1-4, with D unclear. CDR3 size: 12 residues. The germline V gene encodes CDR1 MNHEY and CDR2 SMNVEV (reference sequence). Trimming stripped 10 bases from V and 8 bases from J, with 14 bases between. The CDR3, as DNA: TGTGCCATCGGAGTGAGAGGAGAAAAACTGTTTTTT. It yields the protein CAIGVRGEKLFF.

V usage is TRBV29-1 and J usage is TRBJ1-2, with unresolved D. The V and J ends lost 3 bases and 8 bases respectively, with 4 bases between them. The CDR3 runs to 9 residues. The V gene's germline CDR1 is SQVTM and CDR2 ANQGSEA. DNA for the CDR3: TGCAGCGTTGATTTAGGCTACACCTTC. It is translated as CSVDLGYTF.

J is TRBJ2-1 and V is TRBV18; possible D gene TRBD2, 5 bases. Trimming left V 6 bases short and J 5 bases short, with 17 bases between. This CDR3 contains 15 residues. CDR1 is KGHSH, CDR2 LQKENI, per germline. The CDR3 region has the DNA TGTGCCAGCTCTCCCCCGGCCGGCGGGCACAATGAGCAGTTCTTC. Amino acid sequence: CASSPPAGGHNEQFF.

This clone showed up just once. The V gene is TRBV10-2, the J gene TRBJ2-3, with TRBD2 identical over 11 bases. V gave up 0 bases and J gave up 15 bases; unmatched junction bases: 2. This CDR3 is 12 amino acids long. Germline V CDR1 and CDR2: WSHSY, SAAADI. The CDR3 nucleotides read TGCGCCAGCAGTGAGTCGACTAGCGGGAAATATTTT. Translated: CASSESTSGKYF.

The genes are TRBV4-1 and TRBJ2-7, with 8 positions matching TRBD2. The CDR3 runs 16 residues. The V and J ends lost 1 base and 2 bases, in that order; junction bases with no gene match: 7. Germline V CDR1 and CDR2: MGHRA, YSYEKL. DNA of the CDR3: TGCGCCAGCAGCCAAGGCCCACGGGGGGGACCCTACGAGCAGTACTTC. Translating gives CASSQGPRGGPYEQYF.

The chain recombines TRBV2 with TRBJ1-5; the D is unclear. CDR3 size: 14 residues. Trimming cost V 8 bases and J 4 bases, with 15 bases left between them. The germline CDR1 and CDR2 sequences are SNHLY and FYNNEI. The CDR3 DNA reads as TGTGCCAGCTCTGGCATTCGGGATAATCAGCCCCAGCATTTT. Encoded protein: CASSGIRDNQPQHF.

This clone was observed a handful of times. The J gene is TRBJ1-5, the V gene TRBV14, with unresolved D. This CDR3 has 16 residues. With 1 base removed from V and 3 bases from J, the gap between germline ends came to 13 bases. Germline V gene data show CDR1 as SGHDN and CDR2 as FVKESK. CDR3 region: CASSQVAGLNNQPQHF. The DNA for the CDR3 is TGTGCCAGCAGCCAAGTTGCGGGGTTAAACAATCAGCCCCAGCATTTT. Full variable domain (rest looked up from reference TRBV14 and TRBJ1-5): EAGVTQFPSHSVIEKGQTVTLRCDPISGHDNLYWYRRVMGKEIKFLLHFVKESKQDESGMPNNRFLAERTGGTYSTLKVQPAELEDSGVYFCASSQVAGLNNQPQHFGDGTRLSIL.

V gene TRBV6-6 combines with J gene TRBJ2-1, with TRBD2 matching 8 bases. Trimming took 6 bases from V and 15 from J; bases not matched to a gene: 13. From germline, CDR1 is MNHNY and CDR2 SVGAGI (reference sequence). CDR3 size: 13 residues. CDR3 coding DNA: TGTGCCAGCAGATTGGGTGGGGAGCGGGGGATGTTCTTC. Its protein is CASRLGGERGMFF.

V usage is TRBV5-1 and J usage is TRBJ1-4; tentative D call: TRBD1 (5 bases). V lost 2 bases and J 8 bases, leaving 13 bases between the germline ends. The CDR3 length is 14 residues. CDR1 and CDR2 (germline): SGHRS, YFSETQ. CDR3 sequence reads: CASSLDQGGEKLFF. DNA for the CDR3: TGCGCCAGCAGCTTAGATCAGGGTGGAGAAAAACTGTTTTTT.

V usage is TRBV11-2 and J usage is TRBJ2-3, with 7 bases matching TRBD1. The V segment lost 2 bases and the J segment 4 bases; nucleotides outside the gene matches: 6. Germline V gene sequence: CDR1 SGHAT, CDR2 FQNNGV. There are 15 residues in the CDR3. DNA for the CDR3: TGTGCCAGCAGCTTAAGGCGGCAGGGGGCAGATACGCAGTATTTT. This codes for CASSLRRQGADTQYF.

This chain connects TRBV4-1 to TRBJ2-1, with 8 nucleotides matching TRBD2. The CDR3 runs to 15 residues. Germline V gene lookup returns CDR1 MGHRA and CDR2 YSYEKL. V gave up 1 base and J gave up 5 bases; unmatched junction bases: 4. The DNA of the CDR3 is TGCGCCAGCAGCCAAGCCGGGACTAGAGACAATGAGCAGTTCTTC. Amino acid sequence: CASSQAGTRDNEQFF.

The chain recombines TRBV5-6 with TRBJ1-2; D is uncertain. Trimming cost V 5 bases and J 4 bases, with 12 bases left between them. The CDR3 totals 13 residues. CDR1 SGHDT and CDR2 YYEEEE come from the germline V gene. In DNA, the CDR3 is TGTGCCAGCAGACTAGAGGGAACCTATGGCTACACCTTC. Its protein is CASRLEGTYGYTF.

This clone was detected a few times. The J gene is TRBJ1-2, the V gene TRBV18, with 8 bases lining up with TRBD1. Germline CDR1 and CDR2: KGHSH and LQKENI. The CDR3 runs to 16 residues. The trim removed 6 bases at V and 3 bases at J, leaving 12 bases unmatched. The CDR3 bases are TGTGCCAGCTCCCCTGGTAGGGGACAGGAGGACTATGGCTACACCTTC. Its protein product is CASSPGRGQEDYGYTF.

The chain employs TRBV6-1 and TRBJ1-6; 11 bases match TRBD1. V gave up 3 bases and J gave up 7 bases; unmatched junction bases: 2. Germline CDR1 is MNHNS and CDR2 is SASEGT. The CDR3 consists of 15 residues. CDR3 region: CASSDGTGGNSPLHF. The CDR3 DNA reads TGTGCCAGCAGTGATGGGACAGGGGGGAATTCACCCCTCCACTTT.

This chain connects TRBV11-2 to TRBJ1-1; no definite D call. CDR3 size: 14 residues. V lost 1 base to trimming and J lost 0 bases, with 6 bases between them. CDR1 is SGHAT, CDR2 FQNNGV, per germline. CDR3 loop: CASSLGLMNTEAFF. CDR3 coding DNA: TGTGCCAGCAGCTTAGGGCTCATGAACACTGAAGCTTTCTTT. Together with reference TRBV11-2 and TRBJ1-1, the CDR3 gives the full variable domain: EAGVAQSPRYKIIEKRQSVAFWCNPISGHATLYWYQQILGQGPKLLIQFQNNGVVDDSQLPKDRFSAERLKGVDSTLKIQPAKLEDSAVYLCASSLGLMNTEAFFGQGTRLTVV.

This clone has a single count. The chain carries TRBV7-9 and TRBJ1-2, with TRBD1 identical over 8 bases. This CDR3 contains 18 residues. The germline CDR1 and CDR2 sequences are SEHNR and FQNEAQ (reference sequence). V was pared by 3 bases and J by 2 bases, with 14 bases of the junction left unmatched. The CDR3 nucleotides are TGTGCCAGCAGCTTCCCACTCCTTACAGGGGGTATGAACTATGGCTACACCTTC. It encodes CASSFPLLTGGMNYGYTF.

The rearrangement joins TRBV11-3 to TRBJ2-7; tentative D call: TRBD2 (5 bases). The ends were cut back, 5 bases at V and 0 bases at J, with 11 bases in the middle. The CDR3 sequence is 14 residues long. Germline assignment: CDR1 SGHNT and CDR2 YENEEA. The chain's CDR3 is CASSRTPSSYEQYF. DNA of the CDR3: TGTGCCAGCAGCCGGACTCCAAGCTCCTACGAGCAGTACTTC.

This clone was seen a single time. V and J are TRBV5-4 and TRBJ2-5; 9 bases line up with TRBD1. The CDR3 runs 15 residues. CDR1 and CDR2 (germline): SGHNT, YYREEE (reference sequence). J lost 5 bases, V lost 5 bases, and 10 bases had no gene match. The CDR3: CASRLDLDRGETQYF. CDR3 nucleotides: TGTGCCAGCAGGTTAGACCTCGACAGGGGGGAGACCCAGTACTTC.

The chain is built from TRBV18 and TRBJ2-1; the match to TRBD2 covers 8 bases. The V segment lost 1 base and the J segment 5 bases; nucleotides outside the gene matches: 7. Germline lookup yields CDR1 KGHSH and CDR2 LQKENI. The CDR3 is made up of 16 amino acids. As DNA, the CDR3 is TGTGCCAGCTCACCACAGAGACTAGCGCGTGACAATGAGCAGTTCTTC. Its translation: CASSPQRLARDNEQFF.

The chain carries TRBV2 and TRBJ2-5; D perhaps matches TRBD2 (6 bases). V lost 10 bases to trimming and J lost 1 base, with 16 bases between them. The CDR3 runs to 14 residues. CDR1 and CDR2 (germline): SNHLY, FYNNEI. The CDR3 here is CATPSVSGQETQYF. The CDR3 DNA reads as TGTGCCACCCCCTCGGTTAGCGGCCAAGAGACCCAGTACTTC.